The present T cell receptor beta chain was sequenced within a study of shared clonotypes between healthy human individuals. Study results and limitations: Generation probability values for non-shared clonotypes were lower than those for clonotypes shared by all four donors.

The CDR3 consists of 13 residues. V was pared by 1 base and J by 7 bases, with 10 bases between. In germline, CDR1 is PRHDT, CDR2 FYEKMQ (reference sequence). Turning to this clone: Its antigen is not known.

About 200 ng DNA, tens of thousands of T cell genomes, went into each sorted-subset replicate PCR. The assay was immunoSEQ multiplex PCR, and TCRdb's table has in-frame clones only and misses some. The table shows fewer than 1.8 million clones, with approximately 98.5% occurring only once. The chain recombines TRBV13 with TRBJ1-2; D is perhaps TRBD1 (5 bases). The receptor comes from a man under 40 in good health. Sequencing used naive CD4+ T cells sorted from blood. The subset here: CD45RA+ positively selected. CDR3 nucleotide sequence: TGTGCCAGCAGCTTAGCCGGGGGAGGTGGCTACACCTTC. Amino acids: CASSLAGGGGYTF.